These 8 T cell receptor beta chains originate from one sample sequenced in a study of cytomegalovirus exposure and HLA in healthy donors. The PCR used 60 Vbeta and 13 Jbeta primers. The method was immunoSEQ multiplex PCR; TCRdb's version includes in-frame clones alone and lacks a portion of them. This sample has some 78,000 clones; roughly 72% occur once, and the top ten carry over 8%. The sample was PBMCs. The source of these receptors is a middle-aged man in good health and CMV-seropositive.

V and J are TRBV15 and TRBJ1-2; D is unresolved. The CDR3 runs 14 residues. Per germline, CDR1 LNHNV and CDR2 YYDKDF (reference sequence). V dropped 0 bases and J dropped 4 bases, with 9 bases sitting between them. In nucleotides, the CDR3 is TGTGCCACCAGCAGAGATACGTTGGCCTATGGCTACACCTTC. The encoded protein is CATSRDTLAYGYTF.

The chain links TRBV27 to TRBJ2-3, with unresolved D. The CDR3 consists of 14 residues. Germline values: CDR1 MNHEY, CDR2 SMNVEV (reference sequence). Trimming stripped 0 bases from V and 6 bases from J, with 10 bases between. The CDR3 bases are TGTGCCAGCAGTTTATCGAGGCCCCCGGATACGCAGTATTTT. It translates to CASSLSRPPDTQYF.

For this clone: The junction departs from the called germline gene at one end, perhaps through a read error. This chain joins TRBV6-5 and TRBJ2-6; D gene ambiguous. CDR1 is MNHEY, CDR2 SVGAGI, per germline. This CDR3 is built from 15 residues. CDR3 DNA: TGTACCAGCAGTTCCCCCAGCTCTGGGGCCAACGTCCTGACTTTC. This translates into CTSSSPSSGANVLTF.

The V call is TRBV19, the J call TRBJ2-5; D is perhaps TRBD1 (6 bases). Near its end, the DNA agrees better with TRBJ2-7, so the J call may be wrong. The CDR3 has 13 residues. CDR1 and CDR2 (germline): LNHDA, SQIVND (reference sequence). The CDR3 is CATQGQLDDEQYF. CDR3 bases: TGTGCCACCCAGGGGCAGCTCGACGACGAGCAGTACTTC.

In DNA, the CDR3 is TGCGCCAGCAGCCAAGATGGGGGGACTGCACCCCTCCACTTT. Protein sequence: CASSQDGGTAPLHF. The genes are TRBV4-3 and TRBJ1-6; D perhaps matches TRBD1 (5 bases). There are 14 residues in the CDR3. Germline V gene data show CDR1 as LGHNA and CDR2 as YSLEER. Deletions cut 0 bases from V and 11 bases from J, with 11 bases between.

This chain links TRBV10-2 with TRBJ1-2; 7 bases align to TRBD1. CDR1 and CDR2 from the germline V gene are WSHSY and SAAADI. The CDR3 sequence is 14 residues long. V shed 2 bases and J 4 bases; nucleotides not matched to a gene: 4. The CDR3 sequence: CASSEDRVGYGYTF. In DNA form, the CDR3 reads TGCGCCAGCAGTGAGGACAGGGTAGGCTATGGCTACACCTTC.

A single count supports this clone. V is TRBV10-1 and J is TRBJ1-3; no clear D gene. CDR3 length: 17 residues. Germline V gene sequence: CDR1 WNHNN, CDR2 SYGVQD (reference sequence). The V gene lost 0 bases and the J gene lost 0 bases, with 12 bases spanning the gap. CDR3 bases: TGCGCCAGCAGTGAGTCGGCAGGTCCGTCCTCTGGAAACACCATATATTTT. This encodes CASSESAGPSSGNTIYF.

The chain employs TRBV5-1 and TRBJ1-1; 9 positions match TRBD1. J was trimmed by 0 bases and V by 8 bases; bases with no gene match: 5. This CDR3 comprises 14 residues. Per the germline V gene, CDR1 is SGHRS and CDR2 is YFSETQ. The CDR3 protein is CASRTGDMNTEAFF. CDR3 sequence (DNA): TGCGCCAGTCGGACAGGGGACATGAACACTGAAGCTTTCTTT.